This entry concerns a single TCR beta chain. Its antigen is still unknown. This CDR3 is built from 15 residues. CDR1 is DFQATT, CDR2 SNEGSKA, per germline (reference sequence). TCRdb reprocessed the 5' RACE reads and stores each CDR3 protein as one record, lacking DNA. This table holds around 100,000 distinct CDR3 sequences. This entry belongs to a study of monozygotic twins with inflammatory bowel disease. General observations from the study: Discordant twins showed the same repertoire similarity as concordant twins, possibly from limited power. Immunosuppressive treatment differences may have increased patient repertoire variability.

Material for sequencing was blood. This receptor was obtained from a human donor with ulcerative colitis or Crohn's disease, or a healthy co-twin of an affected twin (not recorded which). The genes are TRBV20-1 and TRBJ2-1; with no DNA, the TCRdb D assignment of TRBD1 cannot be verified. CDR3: CSAGYRGSGYNEQFF.